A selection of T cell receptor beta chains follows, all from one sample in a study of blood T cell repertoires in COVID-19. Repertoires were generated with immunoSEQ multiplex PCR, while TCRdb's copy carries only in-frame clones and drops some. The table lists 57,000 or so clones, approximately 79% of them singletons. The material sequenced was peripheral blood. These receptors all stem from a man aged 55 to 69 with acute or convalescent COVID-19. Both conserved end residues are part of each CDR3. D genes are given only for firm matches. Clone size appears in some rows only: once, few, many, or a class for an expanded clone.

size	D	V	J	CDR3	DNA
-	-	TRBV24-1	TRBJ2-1	CATSEPDSTSYNEQFF	TGTGCCACCAGTGAACCTGACAGCACCTCCTACAATGAGCAGTTCTTC
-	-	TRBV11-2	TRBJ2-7	CASSPRAGQSYEQYF	TGTGCCAGCAGCCCCCGGGCAGGGCAGTCCTACGAGCAGTACTTC
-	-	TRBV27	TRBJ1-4	CASRLSQETNEKLFF	TGTGCCAGCAGATTATCACAGGAGACTAATGAAAAACTGTTTTTT
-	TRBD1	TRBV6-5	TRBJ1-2	CASKGGTGNDGYTF	TGTGCCAGCAAAGGGGGGACAGGGAATGATGGCTACACCTTC
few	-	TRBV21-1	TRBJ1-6	CASSKRIQGAGRNSPLHF	TGTGCCAGCAGCAAGAGGATCCAGGGGGCGGGAAGGAATTCACCCCTCCACTTT
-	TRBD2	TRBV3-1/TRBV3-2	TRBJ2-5	CASSHGGETQYF	TGTGCCAGCAGCCACGGGGGGGAGACCCAGTACTTC
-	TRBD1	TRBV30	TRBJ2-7	CAWSKGQGATYEQYF	TGTGCCTGGTCAAAGGGACAGGGGGCAACCTACGAGCAGTACTTC
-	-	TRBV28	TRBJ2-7	CASRLQGDSYEQYF	TGTGCCAGCAGACTCCAGGGTGACTCCTACGAGCAGTACTTC
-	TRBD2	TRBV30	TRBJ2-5	CAWSPLAGGRETQYF	TGTGCCTGGAGTCCGCTAGCGGGAGGTAGGGAGACCCAGTACTTC
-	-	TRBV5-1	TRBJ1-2	CASSLGQGLGGYTF	TGCGCCAGCAGCTTGGGCCAGGGGCTGGGTGGCTACACCTTC